Each of the 14 T cell receptor beta chains below was sequenced from the same sample in a study of tumor-infiltrating lymphocytes in primary liver carcinoma. Between about 20 and 30 mg of unsorted bulk tissue served as the source from which RNA and DNA were co-extracted. Making TCR beta cDNA involved around 510 ng total RNA and a constant-region primer. Amplification in three nested multiplex PCR rounds with slightly modified ARM-PCR gave rise to TCR beta libraries. TRBV1-TRBV30 forward and Cbeta reverse primers drove the first two approximately 10-cycle rounds. TCRdb reprocessed the multiplex PCR reads via MiXCR and lists one record per CDR3 protein. The sample carries approximately 110,000 distinct CDR3 sequences, around two thirds recorded once. The sample consisted of liver tumor tissue from sampling region 1. Indicated subset: tumor region T1, superior pole. These receptor sequences come from an older woman with primary liver carcinoma and hepatitis B virus infection.

This clonotype is a singleton in its sample. The junction and the germline gene differ at one end; a read error may be behind it. The chain uses TRBV6-1 and TRBJ1-1; D perhaps matches TRBD1 (6 bases). Germline CDR1 reads MNHNS; CDR2 reads SASEGT. The CDR3 contains 17 residues. CDR3 amino acids: CTSSPWSRQVLNTEAFF. The CDR3 DNA is TGTACCAGCAGCCCATGGTCCAGACAGGTATTGAACACTGAAGCTTTCTTT.

As concerns this clonotype: One junction end disagrees with the germline gene, perhaps due to a read error. The chain carries TRBV29-1 and TRBJ2-7, with TRBD2 matching 14 bases. CDR3 length: 18 amino acids. Germline CDR1 SQVTM, CDR2 ANQGSEA. Here the CDR3 reads CSVEAPETSGRATGEQYF. The CDR3 DNA is TGCAGCGTTGAAGCCCCCGAGACTAGCGGGAGGGCTACAGGCGAGCAGTATTTC.

The V gene is TRBV29-1, the J gene TRBJ2-3; tentatively, D is TRBD2 (5 bases). This CDR3 comprises 13 residues. Trimming removed 7 bases at V and 1 base at J, with 12 bases between. The V gene's germline CDR1 is SQVTM and CDR2 ANQGSEA. CDR3 in DNA: TGCAGCGCCCCGGGATTCGGCACAGATACGCAGTATTTT. Translated: CSAPGFGTDTQYF.

The CDR3 sequence: CASSPGRNTEAFF. The DNA of the CDR3 is TGTGCCAGCAGCCCCGGCCGGAACACTGAAGCTTTCTTT. V gene TRBV7-3 combines with J gene TRBJ1-1, with D uncertain. Per germline, CDR1 SGHTA and CDR2 FQGTGA. CDR3 size: 13 residues. Trimming removed 5 bases at V and 1 base at J, with 8 bases between.

The chain recombines TRBV13 with TRBJ1-2; 11 bases align to TRBD1. CDR1 is PRHDT, CDR2 FYEKMQ, per germline (reference sequence). This CDR3 region has 19 residues. V shed 4 bases and J 0 bases; nucleotides not matched to a gene: 13. The CDR3 bases are TGTGCCAGCAGCTACTACCCCGGACAGGGGGCCTTTCCTAACTATGGCTACACCTTC. The encoded protein is CASSYYPGQGAFPNYGYTF.

Note on this clonotype: As the CDR3 is not closed by the conserved phenylalanine or tryptophan, this likely results from a read error. CDR3 sequence: CASSEHDRDDYEQYL. CDR3 DNA sequence: TGTGCCAGCAGCGAACACGACAGGGACGACTACGAGCAGTACCTC. The V call is TRBV11-2, the J call TRBJ2-7, with TRBD1 matching over 7 bases. With V trimmed by 5 bases and J by 3 bases, 10 bases remained unmatched. The germline V gene has CDR1 SGHAT and CDR2 FQNNGV. The length of the CDR3 is 15 residues.

About this clonotype: A much bigger clone sits one base away, suggesting this may be a read error. V and J are TRBV30 and TRBJ1-5; D unclear. Trimming shortened V by 2 bases and J by 6 bases, and 11 bases separated the two germline ends. CDR3 size: 13 residues. Per germline, CDR1 GTSNPN and CDR2 SVGIG (reference sequence). The CDR3 DNA is TGTGCCTGGAGTCGACATGGGAGTCAGCCCCAGCATTTT. It codes for CAWSRHGSQPQHF.

In its sample, this clonotype was seen a few times. The chain recombines TRBV28 with TRBJ1-3; the match to TRBD1 covers 8 bases. Germline values: CDR1 MDHEN, CDR2 SYDVKM. With 2 bases clipped from V and 0 bases from J, the junction kept 9 bases outside the gene matches. This CDR3 is 18 amino acids long. CDR3 protein: CASSLHRGSSLSGNTIYF. The DNA of the CDR3 is TGTGCCAGCAGTTTACACAGGGGGTCATCTCTCTCTGGAAACACCATATATTTT.

This clonotype was observed many times. This sequence joins TRBV6-1 and TRBJ1-2; possible D gene TRBD1, 6 bases. Germline lookup yields CDR1 MNHNS and CDR2 SASEGT. The CDR3 sequence is 14 residues long. Trimming took 3 bases from V and 4 from J, leaving 12 bases between them. The chain's CDR3 is CASSEVGGGYGYTF. The CDR3 nucleotides read TGTGCCAGCAGTGAGGTGGGAGGGGGCTATGGCTACACCTTC.

Concerning this clonotype itself: A read error is possible here, since a much larger clone lies one base away. This chain connects TRBV6-2 or TRBV6-3 to TRBJ2-1; 7 bases match TRBD2. The CDR3 is 12 residues long. Germline V CDR1 and CDR2: MNHEY, SVGEGT. CDR3 DNA: TGTGTCAGCGGGGAACAGAATAATGAGCAGTTCTTC. It yields the protein CVSGEQNNEQFF.

About this clonotype: A much larger clone sits a single nucleotide away, making a read error possible. The chain combines TRBV6-5 with TRBJ2-3, with no clear D. Matching the DNA end better, TRBJ1-5 makes the J call doubtful. Germline CDR1 is MNHEY and CDR2 is SVGAGI. CDR3 length: 16 amino acids. The CDR3 DNA reads as TGTGCCAGCAGTTACTCTGTAGGATCTAGCACAGATACGCAGCATTTT. This gives the protein CASSYSVGSSTDTQHF.

This clonotype has ten or more counts. The chain links TRBV12-3 or TRBV12-4 to TRBJ1-3; D may be TRBD1 (6 bases). V lost 6 bases and J 6 bases, leaving 15 bases between the germline ends. CDR3 length: 14 residues. The chain's CDR3 is CASSPGGLTNTIYF. The CDR3 nucleotides are TGTGCCAGCAGCCCTGGGGGGCTCACAAACACCATATATTTT.

V is TRBV5-1 and J is TRBJ1-1; D perhaps matches TRBD1 (6 bases). The CDR3 has 15 residues. Trimming removed 7 bases from V and 1 base from J, with 17 bases in between. The germline V gene encodes CDR1 SGHRS and CDR2 YFSETQ. This CDR3 is CASHLAPGANTEAFF. In DNA form, the CDR3 reads TGCGCCAGCCACCTCGCCCCGGGGGCGAACACTGAAGCTTTCTTT.

Details on this clonotype: At one end, the junction sequence differs from germline, possibly due to a read error. The chain uses TRBV5-8 and TRBJ2-3; either TRBD1 or TRBD2 may fit D (5 bases each). Germline CDR1 reads SGHTS; CDR2 reads YDEGEE. The CDR3 is made up of 15 amino acids. CDR3 nucleotides: TGTGGCAGCAGCTTGGGGACCCATACCACAGATACGCAGTATTTT. Its protein product is CGSSLGTHTTDTQYF.